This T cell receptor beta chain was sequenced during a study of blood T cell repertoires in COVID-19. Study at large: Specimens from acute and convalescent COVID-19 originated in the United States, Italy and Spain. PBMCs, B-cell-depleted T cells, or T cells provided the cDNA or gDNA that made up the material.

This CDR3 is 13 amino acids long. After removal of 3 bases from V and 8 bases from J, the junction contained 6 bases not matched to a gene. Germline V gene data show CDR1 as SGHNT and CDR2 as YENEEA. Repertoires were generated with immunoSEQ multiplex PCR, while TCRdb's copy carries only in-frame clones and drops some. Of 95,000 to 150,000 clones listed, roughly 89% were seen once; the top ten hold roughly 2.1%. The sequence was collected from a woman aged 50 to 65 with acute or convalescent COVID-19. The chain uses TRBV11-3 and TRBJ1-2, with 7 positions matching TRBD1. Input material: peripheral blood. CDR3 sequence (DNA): TGTGCCAGCAGCTTCCCAGGGGGAAGAGGCTACACCTTC. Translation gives CASSFPGGRGYTF. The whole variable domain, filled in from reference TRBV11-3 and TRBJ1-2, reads EAGVVQSPRYKIIEKKQPVAFWCNPISGHNTLYWYLQNLGQGPELLIRYENEEAVDDSQLPKDRFSAERLKGVDSTLKIQPAELGDSAVYLCASSFPGGRGYTFGSGTRLTVV.